The 14 T cell receptor beta chains presented below share a single source sample, sequenced in a study of OX40 agonist ivuxolimab in advanced cancers. TCRdb's copy holds only in-frame clones and misses some; the assay was immunoSEQ multiplex PCR. The data hold approximately 12,000 clones, with 80% to 95% observed a single time. Material: CD4+ or CD8+ T cells sorted from blood, obtained in a trial of the OX40 agonist ivuxolimab. The origin of the receptors is an adult with an advanced solid tumor such as melanoma, head and neck, liver or kidney cancer.

The chain combines TRBV19 with TRBJ1-5; D is unresolved. This CDR3 is built from 17 residues. CDR1 is LNHDA and CDR2 is SQIVND in the germline V gene (reference sequence). Trimming took off 6 bases at V and 0 bases at J, with 18 bases between the two ends. CDR3 sequence: CASRGRGRAYSNQPQHF. CDR3 in DNA: TGTGCCAGTAGAGGACGGGGTAGGGCCTATAGCAATCAGCCCCAGCATTTT.

The chain couples TRBV11-2 to TRBJ2-7; D call uncertain. Trimming took off 1 base at V and 3 bases at J, with 13 bases between the two ends. This CDR3 is 15 amino acids long. The germline gives CDR1 SGHAT, CDR2 FQNNGV. In nucleotides, the CDR3 is TGTGCCAGCAGCTTAGGTGTTGGTTCCCGCTACGAGCAGTACTTC. This gives the protein CASSLGVGSRYEQYF.

The V and J genes are TRBV9 and TRBJ2-7, with D perhaps matching TRBD1 or TRBD2 (5 bases each). This CDR3 is 14 amino acids long. CDR1 is SGDLS and CDR2 is YYNGEE in the germline V gene. Trimming pared 2 bases from V and 6 bases from J, leaving 15 bases between. CDR3 protein: CASSVNPGTSEQYF. Here the CDR3 DNA reads TGTGCCAGCAGCGTTAATCCGGGGACCTCCGAGCAGTACTTC.

V is TRBV27 and J is TRBJ2-7; unclear D gene. Trimming took 7 bases from V and 6 from J, leaving 10 bases between them. The CDR3 spans 11 residues. The germline CDR1 and CDR2 sequences are MNHEY and SMNVEV (reference sequence). This chain's CDR3 is CASKGALEQYF. The CDR3 bases are TGTGCCAGCAAAGGAGCTCTCGAGCAGTACTTC.

This sequence joins TRBV6-5 and TRBJ2-7; 9 positions match TRBD1. CDR1 MNHEY and CDR2 SVGAGI come from the germline V gene. CDR3 length: 13 residues. Trimming at V came to 8 bases and at J to 5 bases, leaving 7 bases not matched to a gene. The CDR3 here is CASLVTGGHEQYF. CDR3 DNA: TGTGCCAGCCTGGTGACAGGGGGGCACGAGCAGTACTTC.

The V and J genes are TRBV6-6 and TRBJ2-5, with TRBD2 matching over 9 bases. The V and J ends lost 2 bases and 4 bases, in that order; junction bases with no gene match: 8. Germline V CDR1 and CDR2: MNHNY, SVGAGI (reference sequence). The CDR3 contains 16 residues. DNA for the CDR3: TGTGCCAGCAGTTACAGGGCGGGAGGGCCTGGAGAGACCCAGTACTTC. Residues: CASSYRAGGPGETQYF.

The table lists this clone with a count of one. The chain couples TRBV6-5 to TRBJ2-7, with 7 positions matching TRBD2. CDR1 MNHEY and CDR2 SVGAGI come from the germline V gene. J lost 4 bases, V lost 6 bases, and 3 bases had no gene match. The CDR3 consists of 12 residues. CDR3 DNA: TGTGCCAGCAGCCTGGGGGGGTACGAGCAGTACTTC. Its translation: CASSLGGYEQYF.

The chain is built from TRBV19 and TRBJ1-2; D might be TRBD1 (5 bases). The germline V and J ends were trimmed by 5 bases and 7 bases, with 8 bases remaining between them. The CDR3 runs to 11 residues. Germline lookup yields CDR1 LNHDA and CDR2 SQIVND (reference sequence). The CDR3 nucleotides are TGTGCCAGTAGTGAGGGGTCTGGCTACACCTTC. Its translation: CASSEGSGYTF. The full variable domain, completed using reference TRBV19 and TRBJ1-2, is DGGITQSPKYLFRKEGQNVTLSCEQNLNHDAMYWYRQDPGQGLRLIYYSQIVNDFQKGDIAEGYSVSREKKESFPLTVTSAQKNPTAFYLCASSEGSGYTFGSGTRLTVV.

The chain employs TRBV18 and TRBJ2-7; D is perhaps TRBD1 or TRBD2 (5 bases each). The germline V gene has CDR1 KGHSH and CDR2 LQKENI. The CDR3 totals 14 residues. The V end lost 6 bases, the J end lost 2 bases, and 14 bases lay between the germline ends. The chain's CDR3 is CASSHRDDTYEQYF. In DNA, the CDR3 is TGTGCCAGCTCTCACCGGGACGACACCTACGAGCAGTACTTC.

This clone was seen just once. The chain joins TRBV11-2 to TRBJ2-1; D unresolved. Germline-derived CDR1 and CDR2 are SGHAT and FQNNGV. V was cut by 5 bases and J by 1 base, with 12 bases left in between. This CDR3 contains 15 residues. The CDR3 protein is CASSQTLGSYNEQFF. CDR3 DNA: TGTGCCAGCAGCCAAACCCTAGGGTCCTACAATGAGCAGTTCTTC.

J is TRBJ2-7 and V is TRBV7-9; 7 positions agree with TRBD1. From germline, CDR1 is SEHNR and CDR2 FQNEAQ (reference sequence). The CDR3 spans 12 residues. J lost 6 bases, V lost 5 bases, and 4 bases had no gene match. Here the CDR3 reads CASSPNRGEQYF. The CDR3 DNA reads TGTGCCAGCAGCCCCAACAGGGGCGAGCAGTACTTC.

The gene calls are TRBV4-3 and TRBJ2-5; possible D gene TRBD1, 5 bases. CDR3 size: 16 residues. Trimming shortened V by 2 bases and J by 5 bases, and 18 bases separated the two germline ends. Per germline, CDR1 LGHNA and CDR2 YSLEER. In DNA form, the CDR3 reads TGCGCCAGCAGCCAAAGAGGCGCAGGTTCAGGGGAGACCCAGTACTTC. Its protein product is CASSQRGAGSGETQYF.

This sequence joins TRBV9 and TRBJ2-7; the D gene is possibly TRBD2 (5 bases). The V and J ends lost 4 bases and 2 bases respectively, with 13 bases between them. The CDR3 is 14 amino acids. Germline CDR1 and CDR2: SGDLS and YYNGEE. The CDR3 DNA reads TGTGCCAGCAGCCCTCGGACGGGGACCTACGAGCAGTACTTC. Amino acid sequence: CASSPRTGTYEQYF.

This rearrangement joins TRBV5-1 to TRBJ2-2; D is undetermined. CDR1 is SGHRS, CDR2 YFSETQ, per germline. The V end was cut by 0 bases, the J end by 9 bases, with 6 bases between. The CDR3 runs 12 residues. CDR3 DNA sequence: TGCGCCAGCAGCTTGGTAGGACGGGAGCTGTTTTTT. The encoded protein is CASSLVGRELFF.